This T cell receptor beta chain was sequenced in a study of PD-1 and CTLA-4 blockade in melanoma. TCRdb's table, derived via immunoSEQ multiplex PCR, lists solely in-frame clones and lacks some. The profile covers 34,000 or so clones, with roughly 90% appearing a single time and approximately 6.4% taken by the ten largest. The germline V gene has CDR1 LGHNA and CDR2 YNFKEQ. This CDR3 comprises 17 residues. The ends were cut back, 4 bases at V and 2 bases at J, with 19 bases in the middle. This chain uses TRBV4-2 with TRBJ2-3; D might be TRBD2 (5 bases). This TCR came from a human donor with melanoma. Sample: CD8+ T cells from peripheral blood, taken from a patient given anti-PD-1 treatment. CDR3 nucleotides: TGTGCCAGCAGCCGACCCCTCGCCGGGGAAGCCACAGATACGCAGTATTTT. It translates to CASSRPLAGEATDTQYF.